This T cell receptor (beta chain) emerged from a study of blood T cell repertoires in COVID-19 (dated by TCRdb to the early 2020s). Background on the whole study: Samples from collaborators originated in the United States, Italy and Spain and spanned both the acute and convalescent phases of COVID-19. The repertoires were released in a freely available public database intended as a resource for research on the immune response to SARS-CoV-2. Sample metadata almost always included a de-identified subject ID, COVID-19 status, age in years and sex. Where available, HLA class I and class II types were taken from metadata supplied by the sample provider and were not determined by assay-based typing. Samples came from the ongoing ImmuneRACE study (first 160 participants) plus 1,254 subjects from 6 global collaborators. The prospective study material was composed of cDNA or gDNA derived from T cells, B-cell-depleted T cells, or PBMCs. The dataset comprised deeply sampled blood TCRbeta repertoires from subjects exposed to, actively infected with, or recovered from COVID-19. Broad study findings and their caveats: Clinical and demographic metadata were provided uncurated, with the amount varying by source and participant.

Participants in the prospective study were enrolled through a virtual design, were aged roughly 18 to 100 years, and lived in 24 United States geographic areas. To assign participants to cohorts, the prospective study relied on clinical history that participants themselves reported in a screening survey and a study questionnaire. Recovered participants in ImmuneRACE Cohort 3 were defined as having two consecutive negative NP/OP PCR tests, clearance from a healthcare professional, or resolution of symptoms. Mobile phlebotomists in the prospective study collected whole blood, serum and a nasopharyngeal or oropharyngeal swab from every participant. Additional blood draws and questionnaires over a roughly two-month period could optionally be provided by prospective study participants. Prospective study blood samples were shipped either frozen or at room temperature before DNA extraction. The immunoSEQ Assay, a bias-controlled multiplex PCR, was used to amplify TCRbeta CDR3 regions from genomic DNA. The study's processing was this. The number of nucleated cells in each sample was estimated from the amplification of reference gene primers within the assay. To quantify the absolute abundance of each unique TCRbeta CDR3 rearrangement, sequence reads were collapsed and filtered. Productive Simpson clonality was computed per sample as the square root of Simpson's diversity index over productive rearrangements. This is the immuneACCESS table as TCRdb keeps it, with only in-frame sequences that have V and J called. A part of the clones is gone; compared with another copy, unresolved V genes explain less than half, and the rest is unexplained. Clone size and the V and J calls come from that table; the DNA yielded D and trimming. Across this sample there are a few hundred thousand clones, with around 86% seen only once. Around 9.3% of the sample comes from the top ten.

The CDR3 goes from the cysteine to the phenylalanine over 16 residues. CDR3 DNA only is kept here, 48 bases in frame from base 1. Sequences KGHSH (CDR1) and LQKENI (CDR2) are obtained from the germline V gene. Relative to germline, V is missing 3 bases and J is missing 4 bases, with 10 bases of the junction outside any gene match. With regard to this clone: Its antigen is unknown. Per-nucleotide qualities are absent, and no much larger clonotype sits a single base away.

The source of this sequence is a woman under 30 who had recovered from COVID-19. Specimen: PBMCs or T cells enriched from blood (not recorded which). This chain joins TRBV18 to TRBJ2-7; the junction holds 9 bases that match TRBD2. The CDR3 in this case is CASSPALAGGMYEQYF. The bases are TGTGCCAGCTCACCCGCTCTCGCGGGGGGGATGTACGAGCAGTACTTC.